The 3 T cell receptor beta chains presented below share a single source sample, sequenced in a study of blood T cells in healthy people across ages. Alongside a J-beta primer mix, a sample-barcoded 5' primer served in a second PCR lasting roughly 7 to 11 cycles. TCRdb reprocessed the 5' RACE reads with MiXCR, giving one entry per CDR3 protein. Among 700,000 to 850,000 distinct CDR3 sequences, under 40% were seen once, and the ten largest hold 10% to 15%. Sequencing was carried out using blood. The receptors stem from a young man in good health.

This clonotype has only a few counts. The genes are TRBV9 and TRBJ1-1; 7 nucleotides line up with TRBD1. The CDR3 spans 14 residues. Germline lookup yields CDR1 SGDLS and CDR2 YYNGEE. V trimming: 3 bases; J trimming: 2 bases; junction bases outside the gene matches: 4. The CDR3 region is CASSGGTANTEAFF. CDR3 nucleotides: TGTGCCAGCAGCGGAGGGACAGCCAACACTGAAGCTTTCTTT.

The chain combines TRBV2 with TRBJ2-2, with TRBD1 as a possible D gene (5 bases). This CDR3 comprises 13 residues. Germline CDR1 reads SNHLY; CDR2 reads FYNNEI. Trimming shortened V by 1 base and J by 7 bases, and 7 bases separated the two germline ends. CDR3 DNA sequence: TGTGCCAGCAGTGAAGGACAGATCGGGGAGCTGTTTTTT. This translates into CASSEGQIGELFF.

This clonotype has a count of ten or more. The chain couples TRBV10-3 to TRBJ1-2; TRBD1 matches 9 bases. This CDR3 spans 15 amino acids. Trimming at V came to 9 bases and at J to 5 bases, leaving 13 bases not matched to a gene. CDR1 ENHRY and CDR2 SYGVKD come from the germline V gene. CDR3 bases: TGTGCCATGCGGACGACTGGGACAGGGTCTTATGGCTACACCTTC. This codes for CAMRTTGTGSYGYTF.